These 28 T cell receptor beta chains were all obtained from the same sample, sequenced in a study of blood T cell repertoires in COVID-19. Only in-frame clones appear in the TCRdb table, and some are missing; sequencing was by immunoSEQ multiplex PCR. Among around 160,000 clones listed, more than 75% were seen once. Source material: peripheral blood. These receptors came from a man aged 60-69 years with active or convalescent COVID-19.

The chain couples TRBV3-1 (or the pseudogene TRBV3-2) to TRBJ2-7, with a possible D match to TRBD1 (6 bases). The CDR3 covers 13 residues. The germline CDR1 and CDR2 sequences are LGHDT and YNNKEL (reference sequence). V lost 6 bases, J lost 1 base, and 10 bases lay in between. The DNA of the CDR3 is TGTGCCAGCAGATATACAGGGTCCTACGAGCAGTACTTC. This sequence encodes CASRYTGSYEQYF.

V is TRBV18 and J is TRBJ1-1, with D maybe TRBD1 (6 bases). V was clipped by 6 bases and J by 1 base, with 15 bases between them. This CDR3 region has 15 residues. CDR1 and CDR2 (germline): KGHSH, LQKENI. Here the CDR3 reads CASSQYNRANTEAFF. CDR3 nucleotides: TGTGCCAGCTCTCAATATAACAGGGCGAACACTGAAGCTTTCTTT.

The sample holds a few counts of this clone. This sequence joins TRBV5-1 and TRBJ1-6; D is undetermined. The CDR3 is 16 amino acids. Germline V gives CDR1 SGHRS, CDR2 YFSETQ. V shed 0 bases and J shed 10 bases, with 17 bases lying between them. The CDR3 loop is CASSLAGSPDLSPLHF. The DNA for the CDR3 is TGCGCCAGCAGCTTGGCCGGGAGTCCCGATCTCTCACCCCTCCACTTT. The complete variable domain, with remaining parts taken from reference TRBV5-1 and TRBJ1-6, reads KAGVTQTPRYLIKTRGQQVTLSCSPISGHRSVSWYQQTPGQGLQFLFEYFSETQRNKGNFPGRFSGRQFSNSRSEMNVSTLELGDSALYLCASSLAGSPDLSPLHFGNGTRLTVT.

V usage is TRBV27 and J usage is TRBJ1-3; TRBD1 aligns across 7 bases. The germline CDR1 and CDR2 sequences are MNHEY and SMNVEV (reference sequence). The trim removed 5 bases at V and 0 bases at J, leaving 10 bases unmatched. The CDR3 contains 17 residues. The CDR3 spells CASSPGTVSTSGNTIYF. The CDR3 DNA sequence: TGTGCCAGCAGTCCCGGGACAGTCTCAACCTCTGGAAACACCATATATTTT.

The rearrangement links TRBV5-6 to TRBJ1-6, with TRBD1 identical over 11 bases. There are 17 residues in the CDR3. The V and J ends lost 4 bases and 7 bases, in that order; junction bases with no gene match: 10. CDR1 and CDR2 (germline): SGHDT, YYEEEE. The CDR3 sequence is CASSLHGQGARNSPLHF. As DNA, the CDR3 is TGTGCCAGCAGCCTACATGGACAGGGGGCGCGAAATTCACCCCTCCACTTT.

This chain connects TRBV6-4 to TRBJ2-3; no definite D call. This CDR3 has 14 residues. Trimming removed 0 bases at V and 10 bases at J, with 14 bases between. Germline CDR1 reads MRHNA; CDR2 reads SNTAGT. The CDR3 is CASSDSGFSRPQYF. In DNA, the CDR3 is TGTGCCAGCAGTGACTCGGGCTTCAGTAGGCCGCAGTATTTT.

The genes are TRBV19 and TRBJ2-3, with TRBD1 matching 10 bases. The germline V gene has CDR1 LNHDA and CDR2 SQIVND (reference sequence). This CDR3 region has 16 residues. Trimming cost V 5 bases and J 3 bases; bases outside gene matches: 8. CDR3 region: CASSSPDRGTTDTQYF. In DNA form, the CDR3 reads TGTGCCAGTAGTTCCCCGGACAGGGGGACAACAGATACGCAGTATTTT.

V is TRBV5-1 and J is TRBJ1-1, with 7 bases fitting TRBD1. V dropped 4 bases and J dropped 4; count of bases not matched to a gene: 7. CDR1 SGHRS and CDR2 YFSETQ come from the germline V gene. This CDR3 comprises 14 residues. The CDR3 DNA reads as TGCGCCAGCAGCCTCACCGGGACAGTCACTGAAGCTTTCTTT. It specifies CASSLTGTVTEAFF.

This chain connects TRBV5-1 to TRBJ1-2; D remains unclear. V was trimmed by 0 bases and J by 4 bases, leaving 4 bases between them. The CDR3 spans 12 residues. Germline V gene lookup returns CDR1 SGHRS and CDR2 YFSETQ. The CDR3 nucleotides are TGCGCCAGCAGCTTGGCCTCCTATGGCTACACCTTC. It is translated as CASSLASYGYTF.

This clone was recorded only once. The chain carries TRBV19 and TRBJ1-5, with TRBD1 identical over 7 bases. Germline V gene lookup returns CDR1 LNHDA and CDR2 SQIVND (reference sequence). V was clipped by 5 bases and J by 5 bases; unmatched bases: 3. CDR3 size: 13 residues. CDR3: CASSHRGDQPQHF. The DNA of the CDR3 is TGTGCCAGTAGTCACAGGGGAGATCAGCCCCAGCATTTT.

The V call is TRBV2, the J call TRBJ1-2, with TRBD1 as a possible D gene (6 bases). The ends were cut back, 3 bases at V and 3 bases at J, with 11 bases in the middle. Germline V gene data show CDR1 as SNHLY and CDR2 as FYNNEI. There are 14 residues in the CDR3. The CDR3 DNA sequence: TGTGCCAGCAGTGACCGACAGGAGGACTATGGCTACACCTTC. It translates to CASSDRQEDYGYTF. The full variable domain, rest sourced from reference TRBV2 and TRBJ1-2, is EPEVTQTPSHQVTQMGQEVILRCVPISNHLYFYWYRQILGQKVEFLVSFYNNEISEKSEIFDDQFSVERPDGSNFTLKIRSTKLEDSAMYFCASSDRQEDYGYTFGSGTRLTVV.

This clone has just a few counts. The chain is built from TRBV29-1 and TRBJ1-1; D is ambiguous. The CDR3 loop spans 12 amino acids. Per the germline V gene, CDR1 is SQVTM and CDR2 is ANQGSEA. Trimming took 5 bases from V and 1 from J, leaving 8 bases between them. The CDR3 DNA reads TGCAGCGTTAGTCAGGCGAACACTGAAGCTTTCTTT. Its protein is CSVSQANTEAFF.

This clone has just one count. The chain combines TRBV16 with TRBJ1-1, with D possibly matching TRBD1 (5 bases). The CDR3 covers 15 residues. Germline values: CDR1 KGHSY, CDR2 FQNENV. Between the trimmed V and J ends, which lost 0 bases and 4 bases, there was a span of 12 bases. Written as DNA, the CDR3 is TGTGCCAGCAGCCAATCGCGGGGGTCTGGCACTGAAGCTTTCTTT. Protein product: CASSQSRGSGTEAFF.

The CDR3, as DNA: TGTGCCAGCAGTAGGGACAGGGCCGTCGGGGAGCTGTTTTTT. It yields the protein CASSRDRAVGELFF. This chain joins TRBV2 and TRBJ2-2; 9 bases line up with TRBD1. From germline, CDR1 is SNHLY and CDR2 FYNNEI. The CDR3 length is 14 residues. With 5 bases clipped from V and 7 bases from J, the junction kept 5 bases outside the gene matches.

This chain connects TRBV29-1 to TRBJ2-3; perhaps TRBD2 as D (6 bases). CDR1 is SQVTM and CDR2 is ANQGSEA in the germline V gene. V lost 2 bases and J 3 bases, leaving 12 bases between the germline ends. The CDR3 extends over 14 amino acids. The CDR3 spells CSVETGEGTDTQYF. The CDR3 DNA reads as TGCAGCGTTGAAACGGGAGAGGGGACAGATACGCAGTATTTT.

The J gene is TRBJ2-1, the V gene TRBV19; no clear D gene. The CDR3 loop spans 17 amino acids. From germline, CDR1 is LNHDA and CDR2 SQIVND (reference sequence). The V end was cut by 3 bases, the J end by 0 bases, with 15 bases between. CDR3 region: CASSITIHRPSYNEQFF. As DNA, the CDR3 is TGTGCCAGTAGTATTACGATACACCGTCCCTCCTACAATGAGCAGTTCTTC.

The chain employs TRBV2 and TRBJ2-5; 8 bases fit TRBD2. After removal of 6 bases from V and 2 bases from J, the junction contained 5 bases not matched to a gene. The CDR3 contains 14 residues. CDR1 is SNHLY and CDR2 is FYNNEI in the germline V gene. The CDR3 here is CASRSGSGQETQYF. The CDR3 DNA is TGTGCCAGCAGGAGCGGGAGTGGGCAAGAGACCCAGTACTTC.

The chain couples TRBV10-3 to TRBJ1-2, with 12 bases matching TRBD1. This CDR3 spans 14 amino acids. V was clipped by 5 bases and J by 7 bases; unmatched bases: 5. Germline V CDR1 and CDR2: ENHRY, SYGVKD. CDR3: CAISPGQGAGGYTF. DNA of the CDR3: TGTGCCATCAGTCCGGGACAGGGGGCCGGTGGCTACACCTTC.

J is TRBJ2-5 and V is TRBV3-1 (or the pseudogene TRBV3-2), with D unclear. Per the germline V gene, CDR1 is LGHDT and CDR2 is YNNKEL (reference sequence). V was shortened by 3 bases and J by 5 bases, with 4 bases between the two germline ends. The CDR3 length is 11 residues. The CDR3 coding sequence is TGTGCCAGCAGCCATGGCGAGACCCAGTACTTC. Translated: CASSHGETQYF.

The rearrangement uses TRBV5-1 and TRBJ2-1, with TRBD1 as a possible D gene (6 bases). This CDR3 has 15 residues. From germline, CDR1 is SGHRS and CDR2 YFSETQ. V dropped 0 bases and J dropped 9 bases, with 16 bases sitting between them. As DNA, the CDR3 is TGCGCCAGCAGCTTGGCCGGGGCGGGCAGGGGTGAGCAGTTCTTC. This codes for CASSLAGAGRGEQFF.

The chain carries TRBV15 and TRBJ2-3; TRBD2 agrees at 9 bases. Germline lookup yields CDR1 LNHNV and CDR2 YYDKDF (reference sequence). J lost 7 bases, V lost 0 bases, and 8 bases had no gene match. CDR3 length: 16 residues. The CDR3 sequence is CATSRDTGGRAHTQYF. The CDR3 DNA sequence: TGTGCCACCAGCAGAGATACGGGCGGGAGGGCTCATACGCAGTATTTT.

This chain joins TRBV29-1 and TRBJ2-1, with D perhaps matching TRBD2 (6 bases). Germline V lookup: CDR1 SQVTM, CDR2 ANQGSEA. The V end lost 7 bases, the J end lost 7 bases, and 14 bases lay between the germline ends. This CDR3 contains 12 residues. CDR3 in amino acids: CSERTAGNEQFF. The CDR3 DNA follows: TGCAGCGAGAGGACTGCGGGGAATGAGCAGTTCTTC.

As for this clone: One end of the junction fails to match germline, which may point to a read error. The V call is TRBV12-3 or TRBV12-4, the J call TRBJ2-7; TRBD2 aligns across 10 bases. The CDR3 contains 12 residues. The CDR3 loop reads CASSYPGLAALF. The CDR3 DNA is TGTGCCAGCAGCTATCCCGGACTAGCGGCCTTGTTC.

The chain employs TRBV27 and TRBJ2-7; the match to TRBD1 covers 7 bases. The CDR3 sequence is 16 residues long. Germline V CDR1 and CDR2: MNHEY, SMNVEV (reference sequence). The V and J ends lost 4 bases and 0 bases, in that order; junction bases with no gene match: 9. The CDR3 reads CASSSRFGDSSYEQYF. Here the CDR3 DNA reads TGTGCCAGCAGTTCCCGCTTTGGGGACAGCTCCTACGAGCAGTACTTC.

The CDR3 DNA is TGTGCCAGCAGCCCACGGGGGGGAGAGACCCAGTACTTC. It yields the protein CASSPRGGETQYF. The chain joins TRBV7-3 to TRBJ2-5, with 8 bases lining up with TRBD2. This CDR3 contains 13 residues. V gave up 5 bases and J gave up 4 bases; unmatched junction bases: 3. Germline V gene data show CDR1 as SGHTA and CDR2 as FQGTGA.

This rearrangement joins TRBV10-3 to TRBJ1-1, with TRBD1 as a possible D gene (6 bases). Germline loops: CDR1 ENHRY, CDR2 SYGVKD. Trimming stripped 5 bases from V and 4 bases from J, with 8 bases between. The CDR3 totals 12 residues. CDR3 in DNA: TGTGCCATCAGTCCAGGGGCCACTGAAGCTTTCTTT. As protein: CAISPGATEAFF.

The V and J genes are TRBV6-2 or TRBV6-3 and TRBJ2-4; D remains ambiguous. V was pared by 6 bases and J by 1 base, with 13 bases between. The CDR3 consists of 15 residues. The germline V gene has CDR1 MNHEY and CDR2 SVGEGT. The CDR3 sequence: CASSPGGAAKNIQYF. CDR3 DNA sequence: TGTGCCAGCAGCCCTGGCGGAGCTGCCAAAAACATTCAGTACTTC.

The rearrangement joins TRBV6-4 to TRBJ1-5, with D possibly being TRBD1 (6 bases). V was shortened by 4 bases and J by 6 bases, with 10 bases between the two germline ends. The germline V gene encodes CDR1 MRHNA and CDR2 SNTAGT. This CDR3 is 13 amino acids long. The CDR3 loop is CASSGQVGQPQHF. The CDR3 DNA reads as TGTGCCAGCAGTGGACAGGTTGGTCAGCCCCAGCATTTT.